Listed below are T cell receptor beta chains from one sample, sequenced in a study of T cells after yellow fever vaccination. TCRdb recomputed calls from the 5' RACE reads with MiXCR, one row per CDR3 protein. The table has some 560,000 distinct CDR3 sequences, under 25% seen once. This specimen was PBMCs, taken 15 days after the yellow fever booster vaccination. The receptor source for this set is a man aged 25-40 years who received the YFV17D yellow fever vaccine. Each CDR3 is given with its conserved first and last residue. D genes are given only for firm matches. Where a row states a size, it is once, few, many or the class of an expanded clone; other rows omit it.

length	V	J	size	D	CDR3	DNA
16	TRBV11-2	TRBJ2-3	NA	NA	CASSPASGTSTDTQYF	TGTGCCAGCAGCCCCGCCAGCGGAACTAGCACAGATACGCAGTATTTT
13	TRBV7-8	TRBJ2-7	NA	NA	CASSNLGVYEQYF	TGTGCCAGCAGCAACCTAGGTGTCTACGAGCAGTACTTC
16	TRBV6-5	TRBJ2-1	NA	TRBD2	CASSYSTSGRSDEQFF	TGTGCCAGCAGTTACTCGACTAGCGGGAGAAGTGATGAGCAGTTCTTC
17	TRBV12-3/TRBV12-4	TRBJ2-2	NA	TRBD2	CASTDAKTSGNTGELFF	TGTGCCAGCACCGACGCGAAGACTAGCGGGAACACCGGGGAGCTGTTTTTT
16	TRBV6-1	TRBJ2-7	NA	NA	CASSTPFGRSSYEQYF	TGTGCCAGCAGTACCCCCTTTGGGCGCAGCTCCTACGAGCAGTACTTC
16	TRBV10-3	TRBJ2-3	NA	NA	CAISESMRDSTDTQYF	TGTGCCATCAGTGAGTCGATGAGGGACAGCACAGATACGCAGTATTTT
20	TRBV6-2/TRBV6-3	TRBJ2-1	NA	TRBD2	CASSYRSSGTMTSSYNEQFF	TGTGCCAGCAGTTACCGGTCTAGCGGGACCATGACTAGCTCCTACAATGAGCAGTTCTTC
18	TRBV11-2	TRBJ2-5	few	NA	CASSFLLGLAGFGRTQYF	TGTGCCAGCAGCTTTCTTCTTGGGCTTGCGGGTTTCGGTCGGACCCAGTACTTC
18	TRBV3-1	TRBJ2-7	few	TRBD1	CASSLGTGGFPPDYEQYF	TGTGCCAGCAGCCTCGGGACAGGGGGCTTCCCCCCGGACTACGAGCAGTACTTC
15	TRBV15	TRBJ2-5	many	TRBD2	CATSRMGAGGETQYF	TGTGCCACCAGCAGGATGGGAGCGGGAGGAGAGACCCAGTACTTC
14	TRBV9	TRBJ2-5	NA	NA	CASSVDHSQETQYF	TGTGCCAGCAGCGTAGATCACAGTCAAGAGACCCAGTACTTC
15	TRBV6-5	TRBJ2-7	many	NA	CASSSGPGRSYEQYF	TGTGCCAGCAGTTCCGGACCGGGACGAAGCTACGAGCAGTACTTC
14	TRBV7-2	TRBJ1-3	NA	NA	CASSPAASGNTIYF	TGTGCCAGCAGCCCCGCGGCCTCTGGAAACACCATATATTTT
11	TRBV7-2	TRBJ2-5	few	NA	CASTRTETQYF	TGTGCCAGCACTAGAACAGAGACCCAGTACTTC
16	TRBV15	TRBJ2-7	NA	TRBD2	CATSRDLASGIHEQYF	TGTGCCACCAGCAGAGATCTGGCTAGCGGGATCCACGAGCAGTACTTC
15	TRBV10-2	TRBJ2-1	NA	TRBD2	CASTGIAGALGEQFF	TGCGCCAGCACCGGGATAGCGGGAGCCCTGGGAGAGCAGTTCTTC
11	TRBV7-9	TRBJ1-1	NA	NA	CASSLSTEAFF	TGTGCCAGCAGCTTGTCCACTGAAGCTTTCTTT
15	TRBV27	TRBJ2-7	few	NA	CASKVPGSASYEQYF	TGTGCCAGCAAAGTCCCAGGGTCTGCCTCCTACGAGCAGTACTTC
12	TRBV20-1	TRBJ2-5	NA	TRBD2	CSAGTRKETQYF	TGCAGTGCCGGGACTAGGAAAGAGACCCAGTACTTC
14	TRBV27	TRBJ1-1	NA	NA	CASSFRGGITEAFF	TGTGCCAGCAGTTTTCGGGGGGGAATCACTGAAGCTTTCTTT
12	TRBV29-1	TRBJ2-1	few	NA	CSVKDLWDEQFF	TGCAGCGTGAAAGACCTTTGGGATGAGCAGTTCTTC
14	TRBV5-4	TRBJ2-1	few	TRBD2	CASSLKLAGNEQFF	TGTGCCAGCAGCTTAAAACTAGCGGGTAATGAGCAGTTCTTC
13	TRBV19	TRBJ2-2	few	TRBD1	CASAGQGYGELFF	TGTGCCAGTGCCGGACAGGGCTACGGGGAGCTGTTTTTT
14	TRBV4-3	TRBJ1-2	NA	NA	CASSQEVSPGGYTF	TGCGCCAGCAGCCAAGAAGTCTCCCCGGGCGGCTACACCTTC
18	TRBV6-1	TRBJ2-2	NA	TRBD2	CASRANSGTSEHTGELFF	TGTGCCAGCAGAGCTAATTCTGGGACTAGCGAGCACACCGGGGAGCTGTTTTTT
14	TRBV12-3/TRBV12-4	TRBJ2-7	few	NA	CASTISAGTYEQYF	TGTGCCAGCACCATTTCTGCGGGAACTTACGAGCAGTACTTC
13	TRBV12-3/TRBV12-4	TRBJ2-5	many	NA	CASSWGRQETQYF	TGTGCCAGCAGTTGGGGCAGACAAGAGACCCAGTACTTC
13	TRBV6-2/TRBV6-3	TRBJ1-5	few	TRBD1	CASGQGLYQPQHF	TGTGCCAGCGGACAGGGGTTATATCAGCCCCAGCATTTT
16	TRBV20-1	TRBJ2-1	few	TRBD2	CSARPLTSGRHDEQFF	TGCAGTGCTAGACCCCTGACTAGCGGGAGGCATGATGAGCAGTTCTTC
14	TRBV18	TRBJ1-4	few	NA	CASSPLRADEKLFF	TGTGCCAGCTCACCACTCAGGGCTGATGAAAAACTGTTTTTT
15	TRBV12-3/TRBV12-4	TRBJ2-3	NA	NA	CASSFSRDSTDTQYF	TGTGCCAGCAGTTTTTCGAGGGACAGCACAGATACGCAGTATTTT
13	TRBV7-2	TRBJ2-7	few	NA	CASSPERGYEQYF	TGTGCCAGCAGCCCCGAACGGGGCTACGAGCAGTACTTC
14	TRBV5-1	TRBJ2-1	many	NA	CASSLEGEENEQFF	TGCGCCAGCAGCTTGGAGGGGGAAGAGAATGAGCAGTTCTTC
14	TRBV15	TRBJ2-1	NA	TRBD2	CATSRGGRGNEQFF	TGTGCCACCAGCAGGGGAGGGCGTGGCAATGAGCAGTTCTTC
15	TRBV7-2	TRBJ1-6	few	TRBD1	CASSLWTGGGSPLHF	TGTGCCAGCAGCTTATGGACAGGAGGGGGCTCACCCCTCCACTTT
13	TRBV12-5	TRBJ2-3	NA	NA	CASGFSGTDTQYF	TGTGCTAGTGGTTTCTCCGGCACAGATACGCAGTATTTT
15	TRBV6-2/TRBV6-3	TRBJ1-5	NA	TRBD1	CASRLTGGSNQPQHF	TGTGCCAGCAGGTTGACAGGGGGTAGCAATCAGCCCCAGCATTTT
13	TRBV29-1	TRBJ2-1	NA	NA	CSVDSSSYNEQFF	TGCAGCGTTGACAGCTCCTCCTACAATGAGCAGTTCTTC
15	TRBV21-1	TRBJ2-5	many	NA	CASSPLAGSGETQYF	TGTGCCAGCAGCCCGCTAGCGGGAAGCGGAGAGACCCAGTACTTC
15	TRBV4-3	TRBJ2-2	few	NA	CASSREDRNTGELFF	TGCGCCAGCAGCCGAGAGGACAGAAACACCGGGGAGCTGTTTTTT
16	TRBV29-1	TRBJ2-3	few	TRBD2	CSVLWAERGRTDTQYF	TGCAGCGTCCTCTGGGCGGAGCGGGGTCGCACAGATACGCAGTATTTT
12	TRBV11-2	TRBJ2-7	NA	NA	CASSNDLYELYF	TGTGCCAGCAGCAATGATCTCTACGAGCTGTACTTC
17	TRBV20-1	TRBJ2-3	many	TRBD2	CSARGSSGPLGTDTQYF	TGCAGTGCTAGAGGGTCTAGCGGGCCGCTAGGGACAGATACGCAGTATTTT
19	TRBV11-2	TRBJ2-7	NA	TRBD2	CASSGGTSGTAASLYEQYF	TGTGCCAGCAGCGGTGGGACTAGCGGGACCGCCGCTTCTCTTTACGAGCAGTACTTC
16	TRBV5-4	TRBJ2-1	few	TRBD1	CASSLPGTGYSGEQFF	TGTGCCAGCAGCCTTCCCGGGACAGGGTATAGCGGTGAGCAGTTCTTC
13	TRBV12-3/TRBV12-4	TRBJ1-2	NA	NA	CASSLEATWGYTF	TGTGCCAGCAGTTTGGAAGCCACCTGGGGCTACACCTTC
12	TRBV20-1	TRBJ2-2	NA	NA	CSATSNTGELFF	TGCAGTGCTACCTCGAACACCGGGGAGCTGTTTTTT
15	TRBV7-2	TRBJ2-7	NA	TRBD2	CASSLSGRAPYEQYF	TGTGCCAGCAGCCTTAGCGGGAGGGCGCCCTACGAGCAGTACTTC
12	TRBV3-1	TRBJ2-3	once	NA	CASSELADTQYF	TGTGCCAGCAGCGAACTAGCAGATACGCAGTATTTT
13	TRBV9	TRBJ2-5	NA	NA	CASSVAPEETQYF	TGTGCCAGCAGCGTAGCTCCAGAAGAGACCCAGTACTTC
14	TRBV28	TRBJ2-1	NA	NA	CASMRVATYNEQFF	TGTGCCAGCATGAGGGTTGCGACTTACAATGAGCAGTTCTTC
15	TRBV28	TRBJ1-5	few	NA	CASSLAAGPPEPQHF	TGTGCCAGCAGTTTAGCGGCCGGCCCCCCGGAGCCCCAGCATTTT
14	TRBV29-1	TRBJ2-3	many	TRBD2	CSVDGGRGTDTQYF	TGCAGCGTTGACGGCGGGAGAGGCACAGATACGCAGTATTTT
15	TRBV6-5	TRBJ1-2	few	NA	CASSYSSGSRYGYTF	TGTGCCAGCAGTTACTCCTCTGGGTCACGGTATGGCTACACCTTC
15	TRBV5-1	TRBJ2-5	few	NA	CASSLAGLGQETQYF	TGCGCCAGCAGCTTGGCGGGGCTCGGCCAAGAGACCCAGTACTTC